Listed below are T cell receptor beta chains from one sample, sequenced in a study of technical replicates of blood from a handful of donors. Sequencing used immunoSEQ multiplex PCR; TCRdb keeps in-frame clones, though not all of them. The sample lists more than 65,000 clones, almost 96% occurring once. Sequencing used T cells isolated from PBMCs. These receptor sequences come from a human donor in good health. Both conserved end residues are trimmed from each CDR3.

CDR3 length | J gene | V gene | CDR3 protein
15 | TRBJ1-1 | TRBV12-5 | ASGLVPNRRTNTEAF
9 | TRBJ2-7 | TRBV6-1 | ASSGIQEQY
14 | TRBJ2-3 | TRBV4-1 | ASSQDPGTSADTQY
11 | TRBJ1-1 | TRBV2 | ASSSERNTEAF
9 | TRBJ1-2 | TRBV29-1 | SVDYSDGYT
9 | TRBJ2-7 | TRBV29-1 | SVGGGYEQY
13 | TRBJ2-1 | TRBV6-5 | ASSYSRYLTNEQF
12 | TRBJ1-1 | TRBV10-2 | ASSEEGVNTEAF
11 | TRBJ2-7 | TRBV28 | ASSFRDRGPEY
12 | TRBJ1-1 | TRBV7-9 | ASSLVFKNTEAF
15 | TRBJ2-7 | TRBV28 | ASSLVAGGFTSYEQY
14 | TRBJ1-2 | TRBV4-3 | ASSQEWTGVGYGYT
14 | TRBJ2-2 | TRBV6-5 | ASSSLDRANTGELF
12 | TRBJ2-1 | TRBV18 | ASSLGQGWNEQF
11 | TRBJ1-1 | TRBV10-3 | AISAGTEHEAF
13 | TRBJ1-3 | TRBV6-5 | ASSYQGTSGNTIY
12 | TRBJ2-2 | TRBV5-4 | ASSLDNYAGELF
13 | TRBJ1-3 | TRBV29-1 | SVARELTSGNTIY
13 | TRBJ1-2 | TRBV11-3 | ASSLGRDANYGYT
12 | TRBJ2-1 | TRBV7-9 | ASSGVSSYNEQF
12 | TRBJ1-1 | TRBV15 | ATSRSRVDTEAF
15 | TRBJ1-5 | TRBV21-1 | ASSTRTSPGGNQPQH
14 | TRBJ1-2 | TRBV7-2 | ASSFNRVGADYGYT
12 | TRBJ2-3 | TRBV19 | ASSRDRGWDTQY
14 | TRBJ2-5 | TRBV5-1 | ASSLAPLAVQETQY
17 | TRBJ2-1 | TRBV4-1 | ASSLFLTRRDRGNYEQF
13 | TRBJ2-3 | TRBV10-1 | ASSGLESSTDTQY
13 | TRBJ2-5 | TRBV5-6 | ASSLAGDIQETQY